The 11 T cell receptor beta chains presented below share a single source sample, sequenced in a study of human T cells and chemical hapten exposure. Someone pulled total RNA out of unfractionated whole blood. TCRdb recomputed calls from the 5' RACE reads with MiXCR, one row per CDR3 protein. This sample has fewer than 150,000 distinct CDR3 sequences, with roughly a fifth found just once. The origin of the receptors is a human donor in good health.

This clonotype was found a few times. V gene TRBV27 combines with J gene TRBJ1-1, with 10 bases identical to TRBD1. From germline, CDR1 is MNHEY and CDR2 SMNVEV (reference sequence). This CDR3 is built from 15 residues. V lost 3 bases to trimming and J lost 6 bases; unmatched junction nucleotides: 7. Written as DNA, the CDR3 is TGTGCCAGCAGTTTCCGGGACAGGGGTTTTCCTGAAGCTTTCTTT. Translated: CASSFRDRGFPEAFF.

The V gene is TRBV27, the J gene TRBJ1-1, with a tentative D call TRBD1 (5 bases). Germline-derived CDR1 and CDR2 are MNHEY and SMNVEV (reference sequence). Deletions cut 4 bases from V and 1 base from J, with 19 bases between. The CDR3 length is 17 residues. In DNA form, the CDR3 reads TGTGCCAGCAGTTCTACCCCCCCGGGACCGTGGAACACTGAAGCTTTCTTT. This encodes CASSSTPPGPWNTEAFF.

The chain carries TRBV6-2 or TRBV6-3 and TRBJ1-2; D perhaps matches TRBD1 (5 bases). Trimming stripped 8 bases from V and 4 bases from J, with 23 bases between. Germline lookup yields CDR1 MNHEY and CDR2 SVGEGT. This CDR3 contains 16 residues. The CDR3 region is CASFPGEGRSGYGYTF. The CDR3 coding sequence is TGTGCCAGCTTCCCTGGCGAGGGGAGGTCTGGCTATGGCTACACCTTC.

This clonotype was picked up a small number of times. V usage is TRBV11-2 and J usage is TRBJ2-3; D is ambiguous. The CDR3 has 12 residues. Trimming shortened V by 3 bases and J by 4 bases, and 5 bases separated the two germline ends. CDR1 SGHAT and CDR2 FQNNGV come from the germline V gene. CDR3 DNA sequence: TGTGCCAGCAGCTTCGTTCCAGATACGCAGTATTTT. Its translation: CASSFVPDTQYF. Full variable domain (remainder filled in from reference TRBV11-2 and TRBJ2-3): EAGVAQSPRYKIIEKRQSVAFWCNPISGHATLYWYQQILGQGPKLLIQFQNNGVVDDSQLPKDRFSAERLKGVDSTLKIQPAKLEDSAVYLCASSFVPDTQYFGPGTRLTVL.

The rearrangement joins TRBV25-1 to TRBJ2-3; D uncertain. Trimming stripped 2 bases from V and 3 bases from J, with 9 bases between. Germline V lookup: CDR1 MGHDK, CDR2 SYGVNS. CDR3 length equals 14 residues. CDR3 sequence (DNA): TGTGCCAGCAGTGAACCCTTAGGTACAGATACGCAGTATTTT. Protein product: CASSEPLGTDTQYF.

This clonotype was recorded a few times. The chain links TRBV30 to TRBJ1-2; TRBD1 matches 10 bases. The CDR3 is made up of 15 amino acids. V was clipped by 2 bases and J by 3 bases; unmatched bases: 6. Germline V gene data show CDR1 as GTSNPN and CDR2 as SVGIG (reference sequence). This CDR3 reads CAWSLLGTGDYGYTF. The CDR3 coding sequence is TGTGCCTGGAGTTTACTCGGGACAGGGGACTATGGCTACACCTTC. Full variable domain (remainder filled in from reference TRBV30 and TRBJ1-2): SQTIHQWPATLVQPVGSPLSLECTVEGTSNPNLYWYRQAAGRGLQLLFYSVGIGQISSEVPQNLSASRPQDRQFILSSKKLLLSDSGFYLCAWSLLGTGDYGYTFGSGTRLTVV.

In this sample, this clonotype turned up a few times. The chain links TRBV24-1 to TRBJ2-3; D gene ambiguous. This CDR3 is 16 amino acids long. V was pared by 4 bases and J by 2 bases, with 15 bases between. CDR1 is KGHDR and CDR2 is SFDVKD in the germline V gene. CDR3 protein: CATSEQIVGDTDTQYF. DNA for the CDR3: TGTGCCACCAGTGAGCAAATCGTTGGGGACACAGATACGCAGTATTTT.

V is TRBV30 and J is TRBJ1-1; no firm D call. There are 13 residues in the CDR3. Trimming took 2 bases from V and 0 from J, leaving 7 bases between them. Per the germline V gene, CDR1 is GTSNPN and CDR2 is SVGIG (reference sequence). The CDR3 DNA reads as TGTGCCTGGAGTCTCCAGATGAACACTGAAGCTTTCTTT. This sequence encodes CAWSLQMNTEAFF.

This clonotype came up a few times. The rearrangement uses TRBV5-1 and TRBJ2-2, with D maybe TRBD2 (5 bases). CDR3 length equals 16 residues. V gave up 4 bases and J gave up 1 base, with 14 bases separating them. Germline-derived CDR1 and CDR2 are SGHRS and YFSETQ. CDR3 bases: TGCGCCAGCAGCAAGGAGGCCAACAAGAACACCGGGGAGCTGTTTTTT. Protein product: CASSKEANKNTGELFF. Looking up the rest from reference TRBV5-1 and TRBJ2-2 gives the full variable domain: KAGVTQTPRYLIKTRGQQVTLSCSPISGHRSVSWYQQTPGQGLQFLFEYFSETQRNKGNFPGRFSGRQFSNSRSEMNVSTLELGDSALYLCASSKEANKNTGELFFGEGSRLTVL.

The V gene is TRBV28, the J gene TRBJ2-7; 7 bases match TRBD2. V was pared by 5 bases and J by 0 bases, with 7 bases of the junction left unmatched. The CDR3 contains 15 residues. CDR1 and CDR2 (germline): MDHEN, SYDVKM. The CDR3 DNA is TGTGCCAGCAGTACCCGGGGAGGGCACTCCTACGAGCAGTACTTC. Protein sequence: CASSTRGGHSYEQYF.

There are a few counts of this clonotype. The V and J genes are TRBV30 and TRBJ2-3; 12 bases match TRBD2. The CDR3 covers 15 residues. V lost 3 bases to trimming and J lost 6 bases; unmatched junction nucleotides: 7. Germline lookup yields CDR1 GTSNPN and CDR2 SVGIG (reference sequence). CDR3 nucleotides: TGTGCCTGGAGCGACGCTAGCGGGAGGGTGGATACGCAGTATTTT. This gives the protein CAWSDASGRVDTQYF.